This TCR beta chain was identified in a study of shared clonotypes between healthy human individuals. A remark on this clone: Its antigen remains unknown.

TCRdb keeps only in-frame clones here, not all; method: immunoSEQ multiplex PCR. This table has over 2 million clones, about 95% appearing once. Study-level findings and limits: Some naive CD4 clonotypes, roughly 5%, turned up in common across a few donors.

A CD45RA+ naive subset and a CD45RA-negative memory subset were split from CD4+ cells. The source of this sequence is a man younger than 30 in good health. Material: naive CD4+ T cells sorted from blood. Indicated subset: CD45RA+ positively selected.

Here the CDR3 reads CASSPWSWTGSTGANVLTF. The DNA of the CDR3 is TGTGCCAGCAGTCCATGGTCTTGGACAGGGTCTACTGGGGCCAACGTCCTGACTTTC. The rearrangement joins TRBV28 to TRBJ2-6; TRBD1 matches 8 bases. The CDR3 runs 19 residues. Germline V CDR1 and CDR2: MDHEN, SYDVKM. V lost 5 bases and J lost 2; bases outside the gene matches: 14.